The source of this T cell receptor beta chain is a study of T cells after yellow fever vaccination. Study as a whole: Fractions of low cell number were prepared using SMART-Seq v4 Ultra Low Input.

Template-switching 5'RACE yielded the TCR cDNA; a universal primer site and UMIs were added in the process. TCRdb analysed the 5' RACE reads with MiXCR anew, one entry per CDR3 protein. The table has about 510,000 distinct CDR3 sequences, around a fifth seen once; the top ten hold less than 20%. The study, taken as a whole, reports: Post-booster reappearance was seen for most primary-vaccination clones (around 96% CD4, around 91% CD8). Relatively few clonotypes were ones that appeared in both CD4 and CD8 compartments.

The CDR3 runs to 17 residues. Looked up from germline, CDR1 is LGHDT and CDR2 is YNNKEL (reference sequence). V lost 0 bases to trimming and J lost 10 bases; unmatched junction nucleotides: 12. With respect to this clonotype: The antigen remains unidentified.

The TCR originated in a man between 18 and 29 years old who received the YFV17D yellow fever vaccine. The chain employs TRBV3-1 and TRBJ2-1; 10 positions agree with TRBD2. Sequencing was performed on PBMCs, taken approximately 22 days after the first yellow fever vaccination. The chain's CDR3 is CASSQETLAGAWEEQFF. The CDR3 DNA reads TGTGCCAGCAGCCAAGAGACGCTAGCGGGGGCATGGGAGGAGCAGTTCTTC.